These 18 T cell receptor beta chains were sequenced from one sample in a study of control samples from healthy donors and cancer patients. Generated by immunoSEQ multiplex PCR, the TCRdb table keeps only in-frame clones and is missing some. The table shows about 95,000 clones, with approximately 80% occurring only once. The sequenced sample was blood. These receptors were obtained from a man aged 25 to 40 in good health.

This chain connects TRBV5-1 to TRBJ2-4; 8 bases align to TRBD2. The junction had 13 bases not matched to a gene; V was cut back by 2 bases and J by 9 bases. Germline assignment: CDR1 SGHRS and CDR2 YFSETQ. CDR3 size: 16 residues. The DNA of the CDR3 is TGCGCCAGCAGCTTCAGGCCGGGACTAGTAGGGAGCATTCAGTACTTC. Translating gives CASSFRPGLVGSIQYF.

J is TRBJ2-1 and V is TRBV5-1; 9 positions agree with TRBD1. The CDR3 has 15 residues. V shed 0 bases and J 9 bases; nucleotides not matched to a gene: 7. Germline lookup yields CDR1 SGHRS and CDR2 YFSETQ. CDR3 in DNA: TGCGCCAGCAGCTTGGGGGACAGGGAGGTTGGTGAGCAGTTCTTC. It specifies CASSLGDREVGEQFF. The full variable domain, with the rest looked up from reference TRBV5-1 and TRBJ2-1, is KAGVTQTPRYLIKTRGQQVTLSCSPISGHRSVSWYQQTPGQGLQFLFEYFSETQRNKGNFPGRFSGRQFSNSRSEMNVSTLELGDSALYLCASSLGDREVGEQFFGPGTRLTVL.

The J gene is TRBJ1-5, the V gene TRBV2; 7 bases agree with TRBD1. After removal of 6 bases from V and 3 bases from J, the junction contained 5 bases not matched to a gene. This CDR3 is 14 amino acids long. Germline CDR1 and CDR2: SNHLY and FYNNEI. The CDR3 region has the DNA TGTGCCAGCAGGAAGACAGGGAACAATCAGCCCCAGCATTTT. It specifies CASRKTGNNQPQHF.

This chain joins TRBV7-2 and TRBJ2-7; D unresolved. Germline V CDR1 and CDR2: SGHTA, FQGNSA. The CDR3 loop spans 15 amino acids. The V and J ends lost 1 base and 6 bases respectively, with 16 bases between them. In DNA, the CDR3 is TGTGCCAGCAGCTTAGTTAATGGCCCCCAAGGCGAGCAGTACTTC. It encodes CASSLVNGPQGEQYF. The entire variable domain, with the rest obtained from reference TRBV7-2 and TRBJ2-7, is as follows: GAGVSQSPSNKVTEKGKDVELRCDPISGHTALYWYRQSLGQGLEFLIYFQGNSAPDKSGLPSDRFSAERTGGSVSTLTIQRTQQEDSAVYLCASSLVNGPQGEQYFGPGTRLTVT.

The V gene is TRBV5-1, the J gene TRBJ1-3; the D is unclear. This CDR3 has 13 amino acids. Germline loops: CDR1 SGHRS, CDR2 YFSETQ. V lost 3 bases and J lost 0, with 4 bases in between. DNA for the CDR3: TGCGCCAGCAGCTCGAACTCTGGAAACACCATATATTTT. As protein: CASSSNSGNTIYF.

The chain carries TRBV18 and TRBJ1-1, with TRBD1 identical over 7 bases. V gave up 0 bases and J gave up 1 base; unmatched junction bases: 8. Looked up from germline, CDR1 is KGHSH and CDR2 is LQKENI. The CDR3 consists of 17 residues. The CDR3 DNA sequence: TGTGCCAGCTCACCACCGGCTCGTTACAGGGGGAACACTGAAGCTTTCTTT. As protein: CASSPPARYRGNTEAFF.

This chain uses TRBV5-1 with TRBJ1-3, with 7 bases fitting TRBD1. The CDR3 consists of 16 residues. Per germline, CDR1 SGHRS and CDR2 YFSETQ. The V gene end was trimmed by 1 base and the J gene end by 0 bases; junction bases not matched to a gene: 4. CDR3: CASSLTGARSGNTIYF. Written as DNA, the CDR3 is TGCGCCAGCAGCTTGACAGGGGCCCGCTCTGGAAACACCATATATTTT.

This chain connects TRBV24-1 to TRBJ1-2; D is undetermined. The germline V and J ends were trimmed by 0 bases and 0 bases, with 4 bases remaining between them. There are 14 residues in the CDR3. CDR1 and CDR2 from the germline V gene are KGHDR and SFDVKD. The CDR3 nucleotides are TGTGCCACCAGTGATTTGCAGGCTAACTATGGCTACACCTTC. It is translated as CATSDLQANYGYTF.

The rearrangement joins TRBV5-1 to TRBJ2-3; D remains ambiguous. V lost 7 bases to trimming and J lost 2 bases, with 5 bases between them. The V gene's germline CDR1 is SGHRS and CDR2 YFSETQ. The CDR3 covers 11 residues. CDR3 DNA sequence: TGCGCCAGCGGTTCCACAGATACGCAGTATTTT. This encodes CASGSTDTQYF.

The chain carries TRBV7-8 and TRBJ2-3; 11 bases agree with TRBD1. Germline CDR1 reads SGHVS; CDR2 reads FQNEAQ. V lost 5 bases and J lost 4; bases outside the gene matches: 5. The CDR3 is 15 residues long. The CDR3 spells CASSPWTGGPDTQYF. CDR3 DNA sequence: TGTGCCAGCAGCCCGTGGACAGGGGGCCCAGATACGCAGTATTTT.

The chain uses TRBV6-5 and TRBJ1-6; TRBD1 agrees at 9 bases. J gave up 16 bases and V 7 bases, and 5 bases lay outside the gene matches. The CDR3 spans 11 residues. Germline CDR1 MNHEY, CDR2 SVGAGI. This CDR3 is CASKGQGGLHF. CDR3 nucleotide sequence: TGTGCCAGCAAGGGACAGGGCGGTCTCCACTTT.

The gene calls are TRBV5-4 and TRBJ2-1; 12 positions match TRBD2. This CDR3 comprises 15 residues. J gave up 5 bases and V 3 bases, and 3 bases lay outside the gene matches. Germline lookup yields CDR1 SGHNT and CDR2 YYREEE (reference sequence). The DNA of the CDR3 is TGTGCCAGCAGCTCTAGCGGGGGGGGGAACAATGAGCAGTTCTTC. Its protein is CASSSSGGGNNEQFF.

V gene TRBV30 combines with J gene TRBJ2-1; 11 bases line up with TRBD2. The trim removed 2 bases at V and 11 bases at J, leaving 11 bases unmatched. CDR1 and CDR2 (germline): GTSNPN, SVGIG (reference sequence). The CDR3 runs to 15 residues. CDR3 sequence: CAWSTQGSGGAKQFF. The CDR3 DNA sequence: TGTGCCTGGAGTACCCAGGGTAGCGGGGGGGCTAAGCAGTTCTTC.

For the CDR3, the DNA is TGTGCCAGCAGCTTAAACAGGGGACAGGTATCCGGGTACACCTTC. Its protein product is CASSLNRGQVSGYTF. The chain carries TRBV7-2 and TRBJ1-2; the match to TRBD1 covers 8 bases. V shed 2 bases and J 11 bases; nucleotides not matched to a gene: 13. The CDR3 has 15 amino acids. Germline CDR1 is SGHTA and CDR2 is FQGNSA.

The V call is TRBV9, the J call TRBJ2-6; unclear D gene. The CDR3 is made up of 20 amino acids. The germline V gene has CDR1 SGDLS and CDR2 YYNGEE. The V end lost 4 bases, the J end lost 0 bases, and 23 bases lay between the germline ends. This chain's CDR3 is CASSPRVIEELNSGANVLTF. The CDR3, as DNA: TGTGCCAGCAGCCCTAGGGTAATCGAGGAGCTGAACTCTGGGGCCAACGTCCTGACTTTC.

The rearrangement links TRBV19 to TRBJ1-2; D possibly corresponds to TRBD1 (5 bases). Germline V gene sequence: CDR1 LNHDA, CDR2 SQIVND (reference sequence). The CDR3 has 15 residues. V dropped 9 bases and J dropped 0 bases, with 17 bases sitting between them. For the CDR3, the DNA is TGTGCCAGCCAGACGACAGTTAGAGCTAACTATGGCTACACCTTC. Residues: CASQTTVRANYGYTF.

This chain connects TRBV6-2 or TRBV6-3 to TRBJ1-5, with 7 bases aligning to TRBD1. The germline CDR1 and CDR2 sequences are MNHEY and SVGEGT. The CDR3 length is 16 residues. V lost 6 bases and J lost 7; bases outside the gene matches: 15. The CDR3 DNA sequence: TGTGCCAGCAGCCCTCACGCCTACAGGGGTGAACAGCCCCAGCATTTT. Encoded protein: CASSPHAYRGEQPQHF.

This clone was observed a single time. The chain is built from TRBV19 and TRBJ2-7; weak D call: TRBD2 (5 bases). Trimming left V 5 bases short and J 3 bases short, with 8 bases between. The CDR3 is 12 residues long. CDR1 and CDR2 from the germline V gene are LNHDA and SQIVND (reference sequence). Here the CDR3 DNA reads TGTGCCAGTAGTTATGGACTCTACGAGCAGTACTTC. It encodes CASSYGLYEQYF.